The sequence of this T cell receptor beta chain was determined in a study of OX40 agonist ivuxolimab in advanced cancers. Study background: Ivuxolimab, which patients received intravenously every 2 weeks, was dosed at 0.01 to 10 mg/kg. With a range of roughly 20 to 90, age averaged about 59 years, and approximately 83% were male.

The assay was immunoSEQ multiplex PCR, and TCRdb's table has in-frame clones only and misses some. This table has 50,000 to 70,000 clones, around 85% appearing once. This clone was found once. Its antigen is undetermined. Germline values: CDR1 MNHEY, CDR2 SMNVEV (reference sequence). V was cut by 6 bases and J by 0 bases, with 8 bases left in between. CDR3 length: 13 residues. Whole-study findings and limits: The specificity for antigen of the expanded peripheral T cells was not determined. Clonal expansion was among the lowest in partial responders at 0.1-3.0 mg/kg, especially CD8+.

V usage is TRBV27 and J usage is TRBJ1-1; no reliable D call. This specimen consisted of CD4+ or CD8+ T cells sorted from blood, obtained in a trial of the OX40 agonist ivuxolimab. The TCR was taken from an adult with an advanced solid tumor such as melanoma, head and neck, liver or kidney cancer. Written as DNA, the CDR3 is TGTGCCAGCAGGCAAGCTTTGAACACTGAAGCTTTCTTT. It yields the protein CASRQALNTEAFF.